These 30 T cell receptor beta chains were sequenced from one sample in a study of control samples from healthy donors and cancer patients. Assay used: immunoSEQ multiplex PCR; TCRdb lists only in-frame clones, some missing. The sample records 90,000 or so clones, around 81% being singletons. The sample taken for sequencing was blood. The receptors come from a man between 25 and 39 years old in good health.

V is TRBV13 and J is TRBJ2-3; 8 bases match TRBD2. This CDR3 is 14 amino acids long. Germline CDR1 is PRHDT and CDR2 is FYEKMQ (reference sequence). After removal of 8 bases from V and 8 bases from J, the junction contained 12 bases not matched to a gene. This CDR3 is CASAQSGGLFTQYF. CDR3 DNA: TGTGCCAGCGCTCAGAGCGGGGGTCTATTTACGCAGTATTTT.

The J gene is TRBJ2-7, the V gene TRBV3-1 (or the pseudogene TRBV3-2), with D hard to call. The germline CDR1 and CDR2 sequences are LGHDT and YNNKEL (reference sequence). Deletions cut 5 bases from V and 2 bases from J, with 4 bases between. The CDR3 covers 11 residues. DNA for the CDR3: TGTGCCAGCAGCTCTACCTACGAGCAGTACTTC. It specifies CASSSTYEQYF.

This clone occurred a few times. This chain uses TRBV28 with TRBJ2-6; D possibly uses TRBD1 or TRBD2 (6 bases each). The germline V and J ends were trimmed by 5 bases and 4 bases, with 18 bases remaining between them. CDR3 length: 17 residues. CDR1 MDHEN and CDR2 SYDVKM come from the germline V gene. The CDR3 bases are TGTGCCAGCAGTCCTGCCACTAAGGGGGGAGGGGCCAACGTCCTGACTTTC. Its protein product is CASSPATKGGGANVLTF.

The chain uses TRBV5-1 and TRBJ2-1, with TRBD1 as a possible D gene (6 bases). Germline V gene sequence: CDR1 SGHRS, CDR2 YFSETQ. V was pared by 3 bases and J by 3 bases, with 13 bases between. This CDR3 has 15 amino acids. The CDR3 here is CASSSRQANYNEQFF. The CDR3 nucleotides read TGCGCCAGCAGCTCCCGACAGGCGAACTACAATGAGCAGTTCTTC.

A single count supports this clone. This chain links TRBV18 with TRBJ2-2, with unresolved D. This CDR3 has 15 residues. The V end was cut by 4 bases, the J end by 0 bases, with 9 bases between. Germline V gene sequence: CDR1 KGHSH, CDR2 LQKENI. The CDR3: CASSQTPANTGELFF. CDR3 sequence (DNA): TGTGCCAGCTCACAGACGCCTGCGAACACCGGGGAGCTGTTTTTT.

This rearrangement joins TRBV7-2 to TRBJ2-7; TRBD2 matches 11 bases. Matching the DNA end better, TRBJ2-1 makes the J call doubtful. This CDR3 spans 15 amino acids. Germline V lookup: CDR1 SGHTA, CDR2 FQGNSA. CDR3: CASMASGGSYNEQFF. The CDR3 nucleotides are TGTGCCAGCATGGCTAGCGGGGGGTCGTACAATGAGCAGTTCTTC.

The V and J genes are TRBV3-1 (or the pseudogene TRBV3-2) and TRBJ2-7, with D possibly TRBD1 on 6 matching bases. The CDR3 is 16 residues long. V shed 5 bases and J shed 5 bases, with 22 bases lying between them. Looked up from germline, CDR1 is LGHDT and CDR2 is YNNKEL (reference sequence). The CDR3 DNA sequence: TGTGCCAGCAGCGAGGATCTCTTAGACAGGCTCCACGAGCAGTACTTC. It is translated as CASSEDLLDRLHEQYF.

This clone was recorded once. The V call is TRBV7-9, the J call TRBJ1-2; 7 bases map to TRBD1. The germline V gene has CDR1 SEHNR and CDR2 FQNEAQ (reference sequence). This CDR3 region has 18 residues. J lost 3 bases, V lost 5 bases, and 18 bases had no gene match. In DNA form, the CDR3 reads TGTGCCAGCAGCCCTAGGCTAGGACAGGCGGATGACTACTATGGCTACACCTTC. Residues: CASSPRLGQADDYYGYTF.

Only one count was recorded for this clone. The chain uses TRBV2 and TRBJ1-5, with 7 positions matching TRBD1. The CDR3 is 16 amino acids. The germline V gene encodes CDR1 SNHLY and CDR2 FYNNEI. With V trimmed by 8 bases and J by 3 bases, 13 bases remained unmatched. The CDR3: CASRLSEGAPNQPQHF. The DNA of the CDR3 is TGTGCCAGCCGACTCTCGGAGGGGGCACCCAATCAGCCCCAGCATTTT.

The V call is TRBV7-3, the J call TRBJ2-1, with 8 bases matching TRBD1. V was pared by 3 bases and J by 5 bases, with 6 bases of the junction left unmatched. The CDR3 is 15 residues long. Germline V gene data show CDR1 as SGHTA and CDR2 as FQGTGA. The CDR3 is CASSLGQVLDNEQFF. The CDR3 coding sequence is TGTGCCAGCAGCTTGGGACAGGTATTGGACAATGAGCAGTTCTTC.

The chain employs TRBV27 and TRBJ2-7; no reliable D call. Trimming took 10 bases from V and 1 from J, leaving 2 bases between them. CDR1 is MNHEY and CDR2 is SMNVEV in the germline V gene (reference sequence). This CDR3 has 9 amino acids. Written as DNA, the CDR3 is TGTGCCAATTCCTACGAGCAGTACTTC. Translating it yields CANSYEQYF.

The V call is TRBV6-5, the J call TRBJ2-5, with 8 bases lining up with TRBD2. The V gene end was trimmed by 6 bases and the J gene end by 2 bases; junction bases not matched to a gene: 8. Germline V CDR1 and CDR2: MNHEY, SVGAGI. The CDR3 spans 15 residues. The CDR3 protein is CASSAGGEIQETQYF. In DNA, the CDR3 is TGTGCCAGCAGCGCCGGGGGGGAGATACAAGAGACCCAGTACTTC.

This chain links TRBV3-1 (or the pseudogene TRBV3-2) with TRBJ1-5; TRBD1 is a possible D gene (5 bases). Per the germline V gene, CDR1 is LGHDT and CDR2 is YNNKEL (reference sequence). Deletions cut 2 bases from V and 14 bases from J, with 22 bases between. The CDR3 contains 15 residues. The CDR3 nucleotides are TGTGCCAGCAGCCAATCAAGGGGTAAGCGGGTTATGAAGCATTTT. This gives the protein CASSQSRGKRVMKHF.

The CDR3 nucleotides read TGCGCCAGCAGCTCCAGACTAGCGGGGGGCGGAAAGCAGTACTTC. It translates to CASSSRLAGGGKQYF. V usage is TRBV5-1 and J usage is TRBJ2-7; 13 bases are shared with TRBD2. The V gene end was trimmed by 3 bases and the J gene end by 8 bases; junction bases not matched to a gene: 8. The CDR3 runs to 15 residues. CDR1 is SGHRS and CDR2 is YFSETQ in the germline V gene.

The gene calls are TRBV10-3 and TRBJ1-6; D is unresolved. The CDR3 is 14 amino acids. The V gene lost 2 bases and the J gene lost 8 bases, with 10 bases spanning the gap. Germline CDR1 ENHRY, CDR2 SYGVKD. CDR3 nucleotide sequence: TGTGCCATCAGTGAGGAAAGGAGGGATTCACCCCTCCACTTT. Translating gives CAISEERRDSPLHF.

The J gene is TRBJ2-7, the V gene TRBV6-5; D is possibly TRBD2 (5 bases). Germline assignment: CDR1 MNHEY and CDR2 SVGAGI. This CDR3 is built from 16 residues. V lost 0 bases, J lost 6 bases, and 18 bases lay in between. CDR3 amino acids: CASSYSWSGPEGEQYF. In DNA, the CDR3 is TGTGCCAGCAGTTACTCTTGGTCTGGGCCAGAGGGCGAGCAGTACTTC.

V and J are TRBV13 and TRBJ2-2, with D unclear. Germline values: CDR1 PRHDT, CDR2 FYEKMQ (reference sequence). The CDR3 runs to 13 residues. V shed 0 bases and J shed 6 bases, with 5 bases lying between them. This CDR3 reads CASSLGLPGELFF. The CDR3 coding sequence is TGTGCCAGCAGCTTAGGCCTTCCCGGGGAGCTGTTTTTT.

This clone showed up just a few times. The rearrangement uses TRBV6-5 and TRBJ2-7; TRBD1 or TRBD2 may be the D gene (5 bases each). The germline gives CDR1 MNHEY, CDR2 SVGAGI. CDR3 length: 13 amino acids. Trimming took 7 bases from V and 2 from J, leaving 12 bases between them. The CDR3 region is CASTDGAPYEQYF. CDR3 DNA sequence: TGTGCCAGCACGGACGGGGCGCCCTACGAGCAGTACTTC.

This chain joins TRBV4-1 and TRBJ2-7; D is unresolved. The CDR3 spans 15 residues. Germline CDR1 and CDR2: MGHRA and YSYEKL. Trimming stripped 0 bases from V and 0 bases from J, with 9 bases between. The CDR3 region has the DNA TGCGCCAGCAGCCAAGATCTAGTACCCTCCTACGAGCAGTACTTC. Protein product: CASSQDLVPSYEQYF.

The chain joins TRBV30 to TRBJ2-5; TRBD2 matches at 7 bases. The V segment lost 8 bases and the J segment 4 bases; nucleotides outside the gene matches: 10. This CDR3 has 13 amino acids. CDR1 GTSNPN and CDR2 SVGIG come from the germline V gene (reference sequence). Here the CDR3 reads CAPREGRRETQYF. The CDR3, as DNA: TGTGCCCCTAGGGAGGGGAGACGAGAGACCCAGTACTTC.

The rearrangement links TRBV6-5 to TRBJ1-1, with unresolved D. Between the trimmed V and J ends, which lost 6 bases and 4 bases, there was a span of 15 bases. This CDR3 is built from 14 residues. Germline assignment: CDR1 MNHEY and CDR2 SVGAGI. As DNA, the CDR3 is TGTGCCAGCAGCGTCACACGGGTGGGCACTGAAGCTTTCTTT. Encoded protein: CASSVTRVGTEAFF.

The chain joins TRBV9 to TRBJ2-3; maybe TRBD1 (5 bases). This CDR3 has 16 residues. V shed 0 bases and J shed 6 bases, with 17 bases lying between them. Germline V gene sequence: CDR1 SGDLS, CDR2 YYNGEE. This chain's CDR3 is CASSVGSVRKGDTQYF. The CDR3 DNA reads TGTGCCAGCAGCGTAGGTTCGGTAAGAAAGGGGGATACGCAGTATTTT.

This clone has only one observation. The chain couples TRBV7-8 to TRBJ2-7; TRBD2 is a possible D gene (8 bases). Germline V gene sequence: CDR1 SGHVS, CDR2 FQNEAQ. With 5 bases removed from V and 3 bases from J, the gap between germline ends came to 17 bases. The CDR3 covers 15 residues. CDR3 protein: CASSRGGGGIYEQYF. CDR3 nucleotides: TGTGCCAGCAGCCGAGGGGGCGGGGGGATCTACGAGCAGTACTTC.

The chain recombines TRBV6-5 with TRBJ1-1; no clear D gene. CDR3 size: 11 residues. Germline V lookup: CDR1 MNHEY, CDR2 SVGAGI. Trimming took off 7 bases at V and 2 bases at J, with 5 bases between the two ends. In nucleotides, the CDR3 is TGTGCCAGCATTTCAAACACTGAAGCTTTCTTT. This codes for CASISNTEAFF.

This clone turned up a few times. The chain carries TRBV5-5 and TRBJ1-1; 10 nucleotides line up with TRBD1. With 4 bases clipped from V and 5 bases from J, the junction kept 11 bases outside the gene matches. Germline V lookup: CDR1 SGHKS, CDR2 YYEKEE (reference sequence). CDR3 length: 16 amino acids. For the CDR3, the DNA is TGTGCCAGCAGCCCCGGGACAGGGGATGGAGGAACTGAAGCTTTCTTT. Residues: CASSPGTGDGGTEAFF.

The gene calls are TRBV19 and TRBJ1-2, with 9 nucleotides matching TRBD1. Germline assignment: CDR1 LNHDA and CDR2 SQIVND (reference sequence). The V segment lost 2 bases and the J segment 4 bases; nucleotides outside the gene matches: 2. This CDR3 has 14 amino acids. The chain's CDR3 is CASSITGGFYGYTF. The CDR3 DNA sequence: TGTGCCAGTAGTATAACAGGGGGCTTCTATGGCTACACCTTC.

The CDR3 region is CASSQSLTGDVTTGEVYYGYTF. The DNA for the CDR3 is TGCGCCAGCAGTCAATCGCTAACCGGTGACGTTACGACAGGGGAAGTTTACTATGGCTACACCTTC. The chain combines TRBV23-1 with TRBJ1-2, with 8 bases identical to TRBD1. TRBV23-1 is reported as an ORF; its role is uncertain. The CDR3 consists of 22 residues. The ends lost 0 bases at V and 3 bases at J; junction bases unmatched: 24.

The genes are TRBV5-1 and TRBJ2-1; no clear D. The CDR3 has 16 amino acids. Germline V gene data show CDR1 as SGHRS and CDR2 as YFSETQ. The germline V and J ends were trimmed by 1 base and 0 bases, with 11 bases remaining between them. This CDR3 is CASSLRSVSSYNEQFF. In DNA form, the CDR3 reads TGCGCCAGCAGCTTGCGGTCGGTGAGCTCCTACAATGAGCAGTTCTTC.

The chain has TRBV7-3 and TRBJ1-2, with 10 bases aligning to TRBD1. The CDR3 contains 17 residues. Germline-derived CDR1 and CDR2 are SGHTA and FQGTGA. The V gene end was trimmed by 5 bases and the J gene end by 4 bases; junction bases not matched to a gene: 13. CDR3 region: CASSPGTGEVDSYGYTF. The CDR3 nucleotides read TGTGCCAGCAGCCCGGGGACAGGGGAGGTCGATAGCTATGGCTACACCTTC.

V and J are TRBV7-3 and TRBJ1-3; D remains ambiguous. This CDR3 is built from 14 residues. The V end was cut by 2 bases, the J end by 7 bases, with 12 bases between. Germline lookup yields CDR1 SGHTA and CDR2 FQGTGA. CDR3 sequence reads: CASSLETRRNTIYF. CDR3 in DNA: TGTGCCAGCAGCTTAGAAACCAGGCGGAACACCATATATTTT.